This T cell receptor (beta chain) is from a study of early T cells in non-severe SARS-CoV-2 infection (TCRdb year 2021). General notes on the study: Because TCR sequencing relied on bulk RNA taken from unsorted whole blood, pairing of alpha and beta chains was not possible. What the research found in general, with its limitations: Matching against VDJdb was skewed toward anti-spike CD8 responses, likely underestimated virus-specific expansions, and missed private and CD4 specificities.

A case-control design nested within a healthcare worker cohort in London, UK, was used, with weekly nasopharyngeal swab PCR tests and blood sampling performed. Healthcare workers were recruited during the week of the UK lockdown, between 23 and 31 March 2020, and followed weekly for up to roughly 15 weeks. The library was produced with 5' RACE. Sequencer: NextSeq 500. To correct for sequencing error and PCR bias, the TCR library protocol tagged individual cDNA molecules with unique molecular identifiers. Both TCR alpha and beta chains were sequenced, and tight co-correlation was observed between alpha and beta sequence abundances in each sample. Per the original workflow: Decombinator V4 was used to annotate TCR sequences for V gene, J gene and CDR3. Expanded TCRs were defined as changing significantly between any two time points under a Poisson model with p below 0.0001. TCR abundances were normalised to the total number of TCRs sequenced in each sample and reported as counts per million. MAIT TCRs were defined by TRAV1-2 paired with TRAJ12, TRAJ20 or TRAJ33, and iNKT TCRs by TRAV10 paired with TRAJ18. A search of VDJdb, accessed on 1 November 2021, was run for TCRs annotated to CMV, EBV and SARS-CoV-2, with TCRs annotated for multiple antigens excluded. TCRdb passed the public sequencing reads through fastp at Q25 and MiXCR, retaining productive beta sequences. Rows matching on CDR3 protein sequence are summarized as one entry with the most common DNA and genes. TCRdb, rather than the study authors, made the V and J calls. Across this sample there are tens of thousands of distinct CDR3 sequences, with more than 5.5% seen only once. The ten largest clones represent roughly 4.8% of the sample.

Unmatched junction bases come to 3, with V trimmed by 6 bases and J by 4 bases. The CDR3, from cysteine to phenylalanine, totals 13 residues. Just the 39-base CDR3 DNA is kept, in frame starting at base 1. Looking up the germline V gene yields CDR1 MNHNS and CDR2 SASEGT. As regards this clonotype: Its antigen has not been determined. No qualities accompany the bases; no much larger clone lies one base away.

The source is an adult who was a healthcare worker with PCR-confirmed SARS-CoV-2 infection or an uninfected control (not recorded which). The sample consisted of whole blood. The chain is assembled from TRBV6-1 and TRBJ1-3; TRBD1 fits 7 bases in the junction. DNA sequence: TGTGCCAGCAGGCACAGGGGAGGAAACACCATATATTTT. This is translated as CASRHRGGNTIYF.